This is a list of T cell receptor beta chains from one sample in a study of T cell responses to AZD1222 COVID-19 vaccine. Sequencing used immunoSEQ multiplex PCR; TCRdb keeps in-frame clones, though not all of them. Among 160,000 or so clones listed, 80% to 90% were seen once. The source was peripheral blood, collected 28 days after the second dose of the MenACWY control vaccine. The receptors here all came from an adult who received the MenACWY meningococcal vaccine as a control. Both conserved end residues are part of each CDR3. D genes are given only for firm matches. Some rows mark clone size as missing; the rest say once, few, many or name a class of expanded clone.

clone_size	d_call	v_call	j_call	cdr3_nt	cdr3_aa
-	-	TRBV5-1	TRBJ2-7	TGCGCCAGCAGCGGACATAACTCCTACGAGCAGTACTTC	CASSGHNSYEQYF
-	-	TRBV29-1	TRBJ2-5	TGCAGCGTTGACGCAGAGGGAGAGACCCAGTACTTC	CSVDAEGETQYF
-	-	TRBV29-1	TRBJ1-1	TGCAGCGTTGATGGGAATTCGAACACTGAAGCTTTCTTT	CSVDGNSNTEAFF
-	-	TRBV19	TRBJ2-2	TGTGCCAGTAGATTGGGGCGGTTCGCGAACACCGGGGAGCTGTTTTTT	CASRLGRFANTGELFF
-	-	TRBV18	TRBJ2-3	TGTGCCAGCTCACCACTGGGGTCAGATACGCAGTATTTT	CASSPLGSDTQYF
-	-	TRBV19	TRBJ2-7	TGTGCCAGTAGTCCTCCCGAACTCCGCTACGAGCAGTACTTC	CASSPPELRYEQYF
-	-	TRBV6-5	TRBJ1-3	TGTGCCAGCAGTAGTGGGGGGGGTTCTGGAAACACCATATATTTT	CASSSGGGSGNTIYF
-	-	TRBV24-1	TRBJ2-5	TGTGCCACCAGCCTCACAGGGCTCGAGACCCAGTACTTC	CATSLTGLETQYF
-	-	TRBV5-4	TRBJ1-1	TGTGCCAGCAGCGTTCAAGGACCCACGGCTGAAGCTTTCTTT	CASSVQGPTAEAFF
-	-	TRBV30	TRBJ2-7	TGTGCCTGGAGCAGGGAGGTCTCCCTCTCCTACGAGCAGTACTTC	CAWSREVSLSYEQYF
-	-	TRBV7-9	TRBJ1-1	TGTGCCAGCAGCCCTAGGACCTTCATGAACACTGAAGCTTTCTTT	CASSPRTFMNTEAFF
-	-	TRBV18	TRBJ1-2	TGTGCCAGCTCCAATGCCCGGACAGACTATGGCTACACCTTC	CASSNARTDYGYTF
-	-	TRBV19	TRBJ1-6	TGTGCCAGTAGTATTCCAGGTCTCGATTCACCCCTCCACTTT	CASSIPGLDSPLHF
once	-	TRBV20-1	TRBJ2-1	TGCAGTGCTAGTCCGGTTTCTTACAATGAGCAGTTCTTC	CSASPVSYNEQFF
-	-	TRBV15	TRBJ2-3	TGTGCCACCAGCAGTACTAGCACAGATACGCAGTATTTT	CATSSTSTDTQYF
-	-	TRBV11-2	TRBJ1-1	TGTGCCAGCAGCTTAGAACTGACAGTCAAAGCTTTCTTT	CASSLELTVKAFF
-	-	TRBV27	TRBJ1-5	TGTGCCAGCAGCCAAACACGAGATAGCAATCAGCCCCAGCATTTT	CASSQTRDSNQPQHF
once	TRBD2	TRBV28	TRBJ2-1	TGTGCCAGCAAGGCTGTGGCGGGAGGCTCCTACAATGAGCAGTTCTTC	CASKAVAGGSYNEQFF
-	-	TRBV7-2	TRBJ1-5	TGTGCCAGCAGCTTTACGGGGGTTAGCAATCAGCCCCAGCATTTT	CASSFTGVSNQPQHF
-	TRBD2	TRBV9	TRBJ2-7	TGTGCCAGCAGCGTAGGGACTAGCCCGACCTACGAGCAGTACTTC	CASSVGTSPTYEQYF
-	-	TRBV25-1	TRBJ2-6	TGTGCCAGCAGTCGGGGCTCTGGGGCCAACGTCCTGACTTTC	CASSRGSGANVLTF
-	-	TRBV3-1/TRBV3-2	TRBJ1-5	TGTGCCAGCAGCCAAGAAAGTCGCAATCAGCCCCAGCATTTT	CASSQESRNQPQHF